Included here is one TCR beta chain sequence, with context. As yet, its antigen is unknown. The V end was cut by 5 bases, the J end by 8 bases, with 12 bases between. Germline assignment: CDR1 SGHAT and CDR2 FQNNGV. CDR3 size: 12 residues. The source of the sample is a study of T cell responses to AZD1222 COVID-19 vaccine. Findings and caveats of the study: At 160-218 and 743-854, vaccine-associated CD4 TCRs were dominant, and they spanned spike.

This table comes from immunoSEQ multiplex PCR, and its TCRdb copy is limited to in-frame clones, with some not included. The top ten clones hold nearly 3.5% of a sample with roughly 140,000 clones, about 90% of them seen once. Source: peripheral blood, taken on day 0 of AZD1222 vaccination. The clonotype was recovered from an adult in good health. This chain joins TRBV11-2 and TRBJ1-1; maybe TRBD1 (5 bases). The CDR3 DNA reads TGTGCCAGCAGCGGCCAGGGCGGAGAAGCTTTCTTT. The encoded protein is CASSGQGGEAFF.